The 19 T cell receptor beta chains reported below all come from one sample, sequenced in a study of beta chain features in type 1 diabetes. Reverse transcribing all isolated RNA meant expressed TCRB transcripts were sequenced. Profiled with immunoSEQ multiplex PCR; TCRdb holds only in-frame clones, not every one. Counted here are 95,000 to 110,000 clones, about 26% occurring once; the ten biggest clones make up more than 0.5%. Their specific antigens are unknown. Study-wide points: Shortening that was moderate but significant affected the TCRB CDR3s of Type 1 diabetes patients in all four CD4+ subsets.

The sequenced sample consisted of central memory CD4+ T cells from blood. These receptors all stem from a woman aged 18-35 years with type 1 diabetes.

The rearrangement joins TRBV9 to TRBJ1-2, with D unclear. The CDR3 contains 13 residues. Trimming removed 4 bases at V and 5 bases at J, with 12 bases between. Looked up from germline, CDR1 is SGDLS and CDR2 is YYNGEE. CDR3 loop: CASSQDGRYGYTF. The CDR3 DNA sequence: TGTGCCAGCAGCCAAGACGGCAGGTATGGCTACACCTTC.

This clone has only a few counts. In the same sample, other DNA sequences code for this CDR3. The gene calls are TRBV28 and TRBJ1-5; 11 positions agree with TRBD1. J gave up 5 bases and V 5 bases, and 5 bases lay outside the gene matches. This CDR3 spans 15 amino acids. Germline CDR1 and CDR2: MDHEN and SYDVKM. The CDR3 region has the DNA TGTGCCAGCAGTCTAGGGGACAGGGGGGATCAGCCCCAGCATTTT. Its protein is CASSLGDRGDQPQHF.

The chain is built from TRBV27 and TRBJ2-2; weak D call: TRBD1 (5 bases). Trimming stripped 6 bases from V and 4 bases from J, with 18 bases between. CDR1 and CDR2 (germline): MNHEY, SMNVEV (reference sequence). The CDR3 is made up of 16 amino acids. For the CDR3, the DNA is TGTGCCAGCAGGAACCCCCTCAGGGATCCCACCGGGGAGCTGTTTTTT. This codes for CASRNPLRDPTGELFF.

The chain employs TRBV19 and TRBJ1-4; 11 nucleotides align to TRBD1. There are 15 residues in the CDR3. Looked up from germline, CDR1 is LNHDA and CDR2 is SQIVND (reference sequence). Trimming removed 1 base from V and 9 bases from J; junction bases left unmatched: 4. The CDR3 bases are TGTGCCAGTAGTATAGCGGGGACAGGGGGTAAAAAACTGTTTTTT. This translates into CASSIAGTGGKKLFF.

V usage is TRBV7-2 and J usage is TRBJ2-3; D call uncertain. Trimming stripped 3 bases from V and 5 bases from J, with 9 bases between. CDR1 is SGHTA, CDR2 FQGNSA, per germline. The CDR3 is 13 amino acids. The DNA for the CDR3 is TGTGCCAGCAGCTTTATTACCGGAGATACGCAGTATTTT. Protein: CASSFITGDTQYF.

This clone was seen a few times. J is TRBJ2-5 and V is TRBV7-6; 11 bases align to TRBD2. V lost 5 bases to trimming and J lost 4 bases; unmatched junction nucleotides: 6. The CDR3 is 15 amino acids. The germline V gene has CDR1 SGHVS and CDR2 FNYEAQ. CDR3 in DNA: TGTGCCAGCAGCCCGACTAGCGGGGCCCCAGAGACCCAGTACTTC. Amino acids: CASSPTSGAPETQYF.

The V gene is TRBV9, the J gene TRBJ2-3; 10 bases match TRBD2. The trim removed 0 bases at V and 6 bases at J, leaving 7 bases unmatched. Germline V gene data show CDR1 as SGDLS and CDR2 as YYNGEE. The CDR3 is 16 residues long. CDR3 in amino acids: CASSVDRSSGSDTQYF. The DNA of the CDR3 is TGTGCCAGCAGCGTAGATAGGTCTAGCGGGAGTGATACGCAGTATTTT.

This sequence joins TRBV29-1 and TRBJ2-5; no clear D gene. V was pared by 2 bases and J by 3 bases, with 10 bases between. Germline CDR1 is SQVTM and CDR2 is ANQGSEA. CDR3 length: 13 residues. CDR3 sequence reads: CSVEFPGKETQYF. As DNA, the CDR3 is TGCAGCGTTGAATTCCCCGGTAAAGAGACCCAGTACTTC.

This clone has more than one count but fewer than ten. V and J are TRBV29-1 and TRBJ2-2, with 7 bases matching TRBD1. The trim removed 4 bases at V and 0 bases at J, leaving 5 bases unmatched. The CDR3 covers 15 residues. Germline V gene sequence: CDR1 SQVTM, CDR2 ANQGSEA. The CDR3 DNA reads TGCAGCGTTGGTAGGGACAGTACGAACACCGGGGAGCTGTTTTTT. Its protein product is CSVGRDSTNTGELFF.

The chain is built from TRBV27 and TRBJ2-3; TRBD2 matches at 10 bases. Losses at the gene ends were 1 base for V and 2 bases for J; bases not matched to a gene: 3. The CDR3 is 16 amino acids. CDR1 and CDR2 (germline): MNHEY, SMNVEV (reference sequence). CDR3 nucleotides: TGTGCCAGCAGTTTATTCAGCGGGAGGGCCACAGATACGCAGTATTTT. Protein sequence: CASSLFSGRATDTQYF.

The chain uses TRBV30 and TRBJ2-2; D is possibly TRBD1 (6 bases). Trimming cost V 2 bases and J 3 bases, with 13 bases left between them. CDR3 size: 15 residues. The germline V gene has CDR1 GTSNPN and CDR2 SVGIG (reference sequence). The CDR3 DNA is TGTGCCTGGAGTCCCGGACAGCGATACACCGGGGAGCTGTTTTTT. This translates into CAWSPGQRYTGELFF.

The chain uses TRBV7-2 and TRBJ2-5; D may be TRBD2 (6 bases). CDR1 and CDR2 (germline): SGHTA, FQGNSA. Trimming removed 4 bases at V and 0 bases at J, with 9 bases between. The CDR3 is made up of 14 amino acids. In nucleotides, the CDR3 is TGTGCCAGCAGCTACCGGGACTACCAAGAGACCCAGTACTTC. It yields the protein CASSYRDYQETQYF.

The chain uses TRBV18 and TRBJ2-5, with 8 bases aligning to TRBD2. Per germline, CDR1 KGHSH and CDR2 LQKENI. V shed 3 bases, J shed 5 bases, and the junction held 8 bases outside the gene matches. The CDR3 is 15 amino acids. The CDR3 DNA reads as TGTGCCAGCTCACCTACCGGGACTAGGGGCGAGACCCAGTACTTC. Translation gives CASSPTGTRGETQYF.

This chain connects TRBV21-1 to TRBJ2-6; the table's D call, TRBD2, has no DNA check behind it. TRBV21-1 counts as a pseudogene. The CDR3 sequence is 15 residues long. CDR3 nucleotide sequence: TGTGCCAGCAGAGCGAATGGGAGAGGGGCCAACGTCCTGACTTTC. Amino acids: CASRANGRGANVLTF.

This clone was counted only a few times. The chain has TRBV25-1 and TRBJ2-3, with D possibly being TRBD2 (7 bases). The CDR3 has 13 amino acids. Deletions cut 7 bases from V and 4 bases from J, with 12 bases between. Germline V gene lookup returns CDR1 MGHDK and CDR2 SYGVNS. The CDR3 is CASIREGADTQYF. The CDR3 coding sequence is TGTGCCAGCATCAGGGAGGGGGCAGATACGCAGTATTTT.

V and J are TRBV9 and TRBJ2-7; tentatively, D is TRBD1 (6 bases). Trimming pared 0 bases from V and 6 bases from J, leaving 19 bases between. The CDR3 consists of 16 residues. Germline values: CDR1 SGDLS, CDR2 YYNGEE. The CDR3 reads CASSVAVWAGVGEQYF. In DNA form, the CDR3 reads TGTGCCAGCAGCGTAGCTGTGTGGGCAGGGGTCGGCGAGCAGTACTTC.

This clone occurred many times. This chain joins TRBV29-1 and TRBJ2-1; TRBD2 agrees at 7 bases. Per the germline V gene, CDR1 is SQVTM and CDR2 is ANQGSEA. The CDR3 contains 13 residues. Losses at the gene ends were 7 bases for V and 6 bases for J; bases not matched to a gene: 9. The CDR3 sequence is CSAVKSGGNEQFF. CDR3 DNA: TGCAGCGCCGTGAAGTCGGGGGGCAATGAGCAGTTCTTC.

The V gene is TRBV5-1, the J gene TRBJ2-2; TRBD2 matches at 8 bases. Germline CDR1 and CDR2: SGHRS and YFSETQ. The CDR3 is 16 amino acids. J was trimmed by 1 base and V by 2 bases; bases with no gene match: 4. The CDR3 DNA reads as TGCGCCAGCAGCTTACTAGCGGTGGGGAACACCGGGGAGCTGTTTTTT. Residues: CASSLLAVGNTGELFF.

The J gene is TRBJ1-4, the V gene TRBV5-4; a weak D match, TRBD1 (6 bases). V lost 2 bases, J lost 4 bases, and 9 bases lay in between. This CDR3 contains 14 residues. The germline CDR1 and CDR2 sequences are SGHNT and YYREEE (reference sequence). The CDR3 reads CASSLKQGNEKLFF. In DNA, the CDR3 is TGTGCCAGCAGCTTAAAACAGGGTAATGAAAAACTGTTTTTT.